This T cell receptor beta chain came from a study of blood T cell repertoires in COVID-19 (dated by TCRdb to about 2020). In terms of the full investigation: The collaborator samples originated in the United States, Italy and Spain and spanned the acute and convalescent phases of COVID-19. The repertoires were released in a freely available public database meant as a resource for research on the immune response to SARS-CoV-2. The samples were drawn from the first 160 participants of the ongoing ImmuneRACE study and from more than 1,000 subjects provided by 6 global collaborators. The dataset comprised deeply sampled blood TCRbeta repertoires from subjects exposed to, actively infected with, or recovered from COVID-19. The sample metadata nearly always contained a de-identified subject ID, COVID-19 status, age in years and sex. Where available, HLA class I and class II types were obtained from metadata supplied by the sample provider rather than from assay-based typing. The prospective study material was composed of cDNA or gDNA derived from T cells, B-cell-depleted T cells, or PBMCs. Results the study describes overall, beyond this receptor: How much clinical and demographic metadata was included differed by source and by participant, and the metadata was provided uncurated.

In Seattle, one collaborating source enrolled patients while the infection was active and tracked those patients longitudinally over the course of disease. Collaborating institutions collected whole blood in K2EDTA tubes following their own protocols. For TCRbeta analysis, collaborators shipped samples in one of three forms: frozen whole blood, isolated PBMCs, or DNA extracted from either of those sample types. TCRbeta CDR3 regions were amplified from genomic DNA using the immunoSEQ Assay, a bias-controlled multiplex PCR. Turning to the authors' computational methods: Nucleated cell counts per sample were estimated from amplification of reference gene primers within the assay. Sequence reads were collapsed and filtered to measure the absolute abundance of every unique TCRbeta CDR3 rearrangement. For each sample, productive Simpson clonality was calculated as the square root of Simpson's diversity index over productive rearrangements. TCRdb limited this immuneACCESS table to in-frame rearrangements with V and J called. A share of clones is missing; checked studies link under half to unresolved V genes, and the rest is unexplained. That table gives V, J and clone size, and the DNA gave D and trimming. The sample table shows about 69,000 clones, and 75% to 90% are seen once. The biggest ten clones account for 16% of the sample.

CDR1 and CDR2 (SEHNR, FQNEAQ) derive from the germline V gene (reference sequence). After removal of 1 base from V and 7 bases from J, the junction retains 0 bases not matched to a gene. Its CDR3 holds 12 amino acids, cysteine through phenylalanine. The retained sequence is limited to the CDR3, 36 bases, with the frame set at the first base. For this clone: Its antigen remains unidentified. The input lacks base qualities; no much larger clone sits a single base away.

Sequenced: peripheral blood. The sequence joins TRBV7-9 to TRBJ1-2, with 7 middle bases fitting TRBD1. The receptor comes from a middle-aged man with COVID-19, enrolled during active disease. In nucleotides, the sequence is TGTGCCAGCAGCTTAGGGGACAGTGGCTACACCTTC. The resulting protein is CASSLGDSGYTF.